A single sample gave rise to the 3 T cell receptor beta chains below, sequenced in a study of shared clonotypes between healthy human individuals. Sequenced by immunoSEQ multiplex PCR; TCRdb stores in-frame clones only, minus some. The sample yields under 2,000,000 clones, roughly 95% seen once. Positively selected for CCR7, the CD45RO-negative cells used as naive CD8 cells excluded terminally differentiated effector memory CD45RA+ cells. The sample comprised naive CD8+ T cells sorted from blood. The receptors here all came from a man in his late teens or twenties in good health.

The chain combines TRBV30 with TRBJ2-2; 8 bases match TRBD1. The ends lost 5 bases at V and 5 bases at J; junction bases unmatched: 4. This CDR3 is built from 13 residues. Germline-derived CDR1 and CDR2 are GTSNPN and SVGIG (reference sequence). CDR3 DNA sequence: TGTGCCTGGGGGACAGGACCGACCGGGGAGCTGTTTTTT. The encoded protein is CAWGTGPTGELFF. The full variable domain, with the rest looked up from reference TRBV30 and TRBJ2-2, is SQTIHQWPATLVQPVGSPLSLECTVEGTSNPNLYWYRQAAGRGLQLLFYSVGIGQISSEVPQNLSASRPQDRQFILSSKKLLLSDSGFYLCAWGTGPTGELFFGEGSRLTVL.

The genes are TRBV11-2 and TRBJ2-7, with D uncertain. V lost 5 bases to trimming and J lost 2 bases, with 10 bases between them. Germline V gives CDR1 SGHAT, CDR2 FQNNGV. This CDR3 spans 13 amino acids. CDR3 amino acids: CASSTGPTYEQYF. Here the CDR3 DNA reads TGTGCCAGCAGCACCGGACCAACCTACGAGCAGTACTTC.

The genes are TRBV2 and TRBJ1-4; 8 positions match TRBD1. The germline V gene has CDR1 SNHLY and CDR2 FYNNEI. Losses at the gene ends were 4 bases for V and 5 bases for J; bases not matched to a gene: 3. The CDR3 totals 14 residues. The CDR3 reads CASSAGGENEKLFF. The CDR3 DNA is TGTGCCAGCAGTGCAGGGGGCGAGAATGAAAAACTGTTTTTT.